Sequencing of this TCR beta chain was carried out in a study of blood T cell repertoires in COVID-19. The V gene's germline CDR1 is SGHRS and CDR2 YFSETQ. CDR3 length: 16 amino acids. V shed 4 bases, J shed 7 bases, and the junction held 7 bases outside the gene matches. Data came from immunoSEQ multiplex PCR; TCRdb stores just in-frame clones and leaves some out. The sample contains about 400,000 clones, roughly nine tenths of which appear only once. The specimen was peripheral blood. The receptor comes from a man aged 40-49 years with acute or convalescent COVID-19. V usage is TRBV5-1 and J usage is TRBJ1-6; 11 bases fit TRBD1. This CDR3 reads CASSPGTGGKNSPLHF. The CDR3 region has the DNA TGCGCCAGCAGCCCCGGGACAGGGGGGAAAAATTCACCCCTCCACTTT.